This TCR beta chain was sequenced in a study of blood T cells in healthy people across ages. Using a J-beta primer mix together with a sample-barcoded 5' primer, a second PCR was run for roughly 6 to 12 cycles. Every cDNA molecule carried a tag from a template-switch adaptor bearing 12 random nucleotides. Each CDR3 protein gets one entry after TCRdb re-called the 5' RACE reads with MiXCR. The sample lists 1.2 million to 1.5 million distinct CDR3 sequences, 40% to 50% occurring once. Findings and limits, study-wide: Whereas aged donors had fewer naive CD4+ cells, long-lived donors had more of them and higher diversity.

The germline V gene encodes CDR1 DFQATT and CDR2 SNEGSKA (reference sequence). The CDR3 runs to 17 residues. Trimming at V came to 0 bases and at J to 0 bases, leaving 7 bases not matched to a gene. Worth noting for this clonotype: Its antigen is still unknown.

The rearrangement uses TRBV20-1 and TRBJ2-1, with 8 nucleotides matching TRBD2. The TCR originated in a woman aged 18 to 35 in good health. Sequenced material: blood. CDR3 DNA: TGCAGTGCTAGAGATCTTTATGCGGGGGGCTCCTACAATGAGCAGTTCTTC. This sequence encodes CSARDLYAGGSYNEQFF.